The clone carrying this T cell receptor beta chain has just one count. Its antigen is still unknown. This specimen comes from a study of shared clonotypes between healthy human individuals. Study-level findings and limits: Donor clonotype sharing was expected to depend on sequencing depth. Four donors had around 5% of their naive CD4 clonotypes in common.

The table came from immunoSEQ multiplex PCR; TCRdb's copy has only in-frame clones and leaves some out. The sample consists of millions of clones, over 85% of them appearing once. The sample was naive CD4+ T cells sorted from blood. Subset of the sample: CD45RA+ positively selected. The TCR originated in a man between 18 and 29 years old in good health.

The CDR3 is CASSTEGLRHNEQFF. The CDR3 nucleotides read TGTGCCAGTAGTACGGAAGGACTACGTCACAATGAGCAGTTCTTC. This chain uses TRBV19 with TRBJ2-1, with D maybe TRBD2 (6 bases). The CDR3 is made up of 15 amino acids. In germline, CDR1 is LNHDA, CDR2 SQIVND (reference sequence). Between the trimmed V and J ends, which lost 4 bases and 5 bases, there was a span of 15 bases.